This TCR beta chain was documented in a study of OX40 agonist ivuxolimab in advanced cancers. Study as a whole: Patients assigned to dose escalation were diagnosed with hepatocellular carcinoma, melanoma, renal cell or head and neck cancer.

Points from the study as a whole: Relatively little clonal expansion, among the lowest observed, appeared in partial responders at 0.1-3.0 mg/kg.

As concerns this clone: Its antigen is undetermined.

This CDR3 is 14 amino acids long. Germline V gives CDR1 SGHRS, CDR2 YFSETQ. V shed 5 bases and J shed 0 bases, with 8 bases lying between them. Profiled with immunoSEQ multiplex PCR; TCRdb holds only in-frame clones, not every one. Among tens of thousands of clones listed, around 90% were seen once. V usage is TRBV5-1 and J usage is TRBJ1-4; D unresolved. The receptor comes from an adult with an advanced solid tumor such as melanoma, head and neck, liver or kidney cancer. The source was CD4+ or CD8+ T cells sorted from blood, collected in a trial of the OX40 agonist ivuxolimab. In DNA, the CDR3 is TGCGCCAGCAGGGCAGAACCAACTAATGAAAAACTGTTTTTT. Its translation: CASRAEPTNEKLFF.